These 18 T cell receptor beta chains share one sample of origin, sequenced in a study of a mutant IDH1 vaccine in newly diagnosed glioma. Time point here: week 35, safety follow-up. Mutant IDH1 20-mer peptide, at 300 ug, made up each vaccine dose, with topical imiquimod. No cognate antigen is known for these TCRs. The table came from immunoSEQ multiplex PCR; TCRdb's copy has only in-frame clones and leaves some out. The top ten hold about 4.9% of the sample, which has more than 60,000 clones, roughly 71% seen once. This specimen consisted of PBMCs, obtained from a glioma patient whose treatment included an IDH1 peptide vaccine. The receptors were sampled from a man between 45 and 60 years old with glioma.

The chain has TRBV9 and TRBJ2-1, with 7 bases aligning to TRBD2. The CDR3 runs 14 residues. The V and J ends lost 10 bases and 5 bases, in that order; junction bases with no gene match: 12. Per the germline V gene, CDR1 is SGDLS and CDR2 is YYNGEE. The CDR3, as DNA: TGTGCCGGCGCTCGGCATGGGGGGGACAATGAGCAGTTCTTC. This gives the protein CAGARHGGDNEQFF.

This clone is labeled medium-sized (0.01 to 0.1%). The chain recombines TRBV11-2 with TRBJ2-5, with no clear D. V was cut by 2 bases and J by 2 bases, with 0 bases left in between. CDR1 is SGHAT and CDR2 is FQNNGV in the germline V gene. The CDR3 sequence is 11 residues long. The CDR3 nucleotides are TGTGCCAGCAGCTTACAAGAGACCCAGTACTTC. It translates to CASSLQETQYF.

For the CDR3, the DNA is TGCAGTGCACTGGGGGAGACCCAGTACTTC. This sequence encodes CSALGETQYF. The rearrangement joins TRBV20-1 to TRBJ2-5; D unclear. The CDR3 is 10 amino acids. V was shortened by 6 bases and J by 5 bases, with 7 bases between the two germline ends. Germline assignment: CDR1 DFQATT and CDR2 SNEGSKA (reference sequence).

This clone occurred once. V and J are TRBV5-1 and TRBJ1-2, with 10 nucleotides matching TRBD1. The germline CDR1 and CDR2 sequences are SGHRS and YFSETQ. V lost 4 bases, J lost 6 bases, and 9 bases stayed unmatched. The CDR3 has 15 residues. The CDR3 protein is CASSPGTGASNGYTF. DNA of the CDR3: TGCGCCAGCAGCCCCGGGACAGGGGCCTCTAATGGCTACACCTTC.

J is TRBJ1-2 and V is TRBV5-1; D not certain. Germline CDR1 and CDR2: SGHRS and YFSETQ. The V and J ends lost 1 base and 3 bases respectively, with 10 bases between them. This CDR3 contains 14 residues. The CDR3 reads CASSLTAGDYGYTF. DNA for the CDR3: TGCGCCAGCAGCTTGACAGCCGGGGACTATGGCTACACCTTC. Looking up the rest from reference TRBV5-1 and TRBJ1-2 gives the full variable domain: KAGVTQTPRYLIKTRGQQVTLSCSPISGHRSVSWYQQTPGQGLQFLFEYFSETQRNKGNFPGRFSGRQFSNSRSEMNVSTLELGDSALYLCASSLTAGDYGYTFGSGTRLTVV.

The V and J genes are TRBV7-9 and TRBJ2-7, with no clear D. V was clipped by 5 bases and J by 6 bases, with 14 bases between them. The CDR3 runs to 13 residues. Looked up from germline, CDR1 is SEHNR and CDR2 is FQNEAQ (reference sequence). CDR3 in amino acids: CASSPPAASEQYF. The CDR3 region has the DNA TGTGCCAGCAGCCCCCCGGCGGCCTCCGAGCAGTACTTC.

J is TRBJ1-1 and V is TRBV10-2, with D possibly matching TRBD1 (6 bases). This CDR3 contains 14 residues. The germline gives CDR1 WSHSY, CDR2 SAAADI. Trimming took off 6 bases at V and 1 base at J, with 12 bases between the two ends. CDR3 region: CASRHRDRNTEAFF. The CDR3 DNA reads as TGCGCCAGCAGACACAGGGACCGGAACACTGAAGCTTTCTTT.

The gene calls are TRBV10-3 and TRBJ1-5; D may be TRBD1 (6 bases). V lost 3 bases and J 6 bases, leaving 12 bases between the germline ends. CDR1 and CDR2 (germline): ENHRY, SYGVKD. The CDR3 covers 14 residues. The CDR3, as DNA: TGTGCCATCAGTGATCAGGGAGGGGGTCAGCCCCAGCATTTT. It translates to CAISDQGGGQPQHF.

The V and J genes are TRBV6-5 and TRBJ2-5, with a possible D match to TRBD1 (6 bases). This CDR3 spans 16 amino acids. Germline CDR1 MNHEY, CDR2 SVGAGI. Deletions cut 4 bases from V and 2 bases from J, with 17 bases between. DNA of the CDR3: TGTGCCAGCAGTTTGTTCTGGGGGCGGACTCAAGAGACCCAGTACTTC. Its translation is CASSLFWGRTQETQYF.

V is TRBV4-3 and J is TRBJ1-1; no definite D call. The V and J ends lost 4 bases and 0 bases respectively, with 9 bases between them. Looked up from germline, CDR1 is LGHNA and CDR2 is YSLEER. CDR3 size: 14 residues. The CDR3 nucleotides read TGCGCCAGCAGCCGCGGCAGTATGAACACTGAAGCTTTCTTT. Translated, it gives CASSRGSMNTEAFF.

This clone was recorded only once. The chain uses TRBV6-1 and TRBJ2-2, with 9 positions matching TRBD2. After removal of 4 bases from V and 2 bases from J, the junction contained 2 bases not matched to a gene. The germline V gene has CDR1 MNHNS and CDR2 SASEGT. The CDR3 has 15 residues. CDR3 coding DNA: TGTGCCAGCAGTGTAGCGGGGGCAAACACCGGGGAGCTGTTTTTT. This codes for CASSVAGANTGELFF.

The chain couples TRBV28 to TRBJ2-7, with D perhaps TRBD1 or TRBD2 (5 bases each). CDR3 length: 13 amino acids. Trimming cost V 2 bases and J 7 bases, with 12 bases left between them. Looked up from germline, CDR1 is MDHEN and CDR2 is SYDVKM. For the CDR3, the DNA is TGTGCCAGCAGTTTACAGGGACGGGGAGAGCAGTACTTC. Residues: CASSLQGRGEQYF. The full variable domain, its missing parts supplied by reference TRBV28 and TRBJ2-7, is DVKVTQSSRYLVKRTGEKVFLECVQDMDHENMFWYRQDPGLGLRLIYFSYDVKMKEKGDIPEGYSVSREKKERFSLILESASTNQTSMYLCASSLQGRGEQYFGPGTRLTVT.

V is TRBV7-8 and J is TRBJ2-5; no reliable D call. The CDR3 spans 14 residues. Per the germline V gene, CDR1 is SGHVS and CDR2 is FQNEAQ. Trimming cost V 7 bases and J 4 bases, with 16 bases left between them. CDR3 amino acids: CASTSVFVGETQYF. The CDR3 DNA follows: TGTGCCAGCACCTCGGTTTTCGTAGGAGAGACCCAGTACTTC.

The chain uses TRBV29-1 and TRBJ2-1; no clear D gene. The germline V and J ends were trimmed by 0 bases and 8 bases, with 11 bases remaining between them. Germline assignment: CDR1 SQVTM and CDR2 ANQGSEA. The length of the CDR3 is 13 residues. In DNA form, the CDR3 reads TGCAGCGTTGAAGATTTTGGTCCAGATGAGCAGTTCTTC. This gives the protein CSVEDFGPDEQFF.

The DNA for the CDR3 is TGTGCCAGCAGCTGGGGACAGACTCAGCCCCAGCATTTT. It translates to CASSWGQTQPQHF. The chain joins TRBV5-4 to TRBJ1-5, with 7 bases matching TRBD1. Germline V gene sequence: CDR1 SGHNT, CDR2 YYREEE (reference sequence). The CDR3 is made up of 13 amino acids. V was clipped by 3 bases and J by 6 bases; unmatched bases: 3.

V usage is TRBV7-9 and J usage is TRBJ1-2, with D hard to call. CDR1 and CDR2 from the germline V gene are SEHNR and FQNEAQ (reference sequence). Trimming took 5 bases from V and 3 from J, leaving 13 bases between them. The CDR3 has 14 residues. CDR3 region: CASSLLTVYYGYTF. Written as DNA, the CDR3 is TGTGCCAGCAGCCTCCTAACAGTCTACTATGGCTACACCTTC.

The chain combines TRBV2 with TRBJ1-5, with D unclear. V was cut by 6 bases and J by 0 bases, with 15 bases left in between. The germline V gene has CDR1 SNHLY and CDR2 FYNNEI. This CDR3 contains 16 residues. The CDR3 sequence: CASSLAVSHSNQPQHF. CDR3 DNA sequence: TGTGCCAGCAGCCTCGCGGTGTCGCATAGCAATCAGCCCCAGCATTTT. The whole variable domain, filled in from reference TRBV2 and TRBJ1-5, reads EPEVTQTPSHQVTQMGQEVILRCVPISNHLYFYWYRQILGQKVEFLVSFYNNEISEKSEIFDDQFSVERPDGSNFTLKIRSTKLEDSAMYFCASSLAVSHSNQPQHFGDGTRLSIL.

The chain employs TRBV5-1 and TRBJ1-1, with TRBD1 as a possible D gene (6 bases). Trimming stripped 4 bases from V and 4 bases from J, with 17 bases between. The CDR3 consists of 15 residues. Germline V CDR1 and CDR2: SGHRS, YFSETQ. CDR3 loop: CASSGPGEGGTEAFF. The CDR3 coding sequence is TGCGCCAGCAGCGGTCCAGGGGAGGGGGGCACTGAAGCTTTCTTT.